This passage covers 3 T cell receptor beta chains from one sample sequenced in a study of TIL therapy for anti-PD-1-resistant metastatic lung cancer (dated by TCRdb to the early 2020s). The time point label for this specimen denotes: pre-treatment sample, taken before nivolumab and TIL therapy. The baseline tumor samples were excised metastases, mostly pleural nodules or supraclavicular lymph nodes, taken from the same resection that was used to grow TIL. Using bias-controlled multiplex PCR with the immunoSEQ v3 hsTCRB kit, the TCR beta CDR3 regions were amplified from genomic DNA. Not all clones reach the TCRdb copy of this immuneACCESS table, which keeps in-frame sequences only. Checked studies attribute under half of the gap to unresolved V genes and leave the rest unexplained. The sample table holds tens of thousands of clones, of which roughly 70% were seen once. Around 5.4% of the sample is in the top ten clones.

This specimen was tumor tissue, taken at baseline. Source of these receptors: a person aged 25 to 80 with non-small cell lung cancer.

This chain links TRBV5-1 with TRBJ1-4, with TRBD1 matching 9 bases. Germline CDR1 and CDR2: SGHRS and YFSETQ. The V gene end was trimmed by 4 bases and the J gene end by 8 bases; junction bases not matched to a gene: 9. The CDR3 consists of 15 residues. As DNA, the CDR3 is TGCGCCAGCAGCGCAACCGGGACAGGGTACGAAAAACTGTTTTTT. It translates to CASSATGTGYEKLFF.

The chain uses TRBV9 and TRBJ2-3, with 9 positions matching TRBD1. The CDR3 is made up of 15 amino acids. CDR1 is SGDLS, CDR2 YYNGEE, per germline. Trimming cost V 3 bases and J 2 bases; bases outside gene matches: 4. The CDR3 protein is CASSAYRGHTDTQYF. CDR3 coding DNA: TGTGCCAGCAGCGCCTACAGGGGGCACACAGATACGCAGTATTTT. Together with reference TRBV9 and TRBJ2-3, the CDR3 gives the full variable domain: DSGVTQTPKHLITATGQRVTLRCSPRSGDLSVYWYQQSLDQGLQFLIQYYNGEERAKGNILERFSAQQFPDLHSELNLSSLELGDSALYFCASSAYRGHTDTQYFGPGTRLTVL.

Concerning this clone itself: The DNA is omitted, as the CDR3 cannot be located on it reliably, and the CDR3 follows TCRdb's listing. This chain uses TRBV6-5 with TRBJ2-7; the table names TRBD2, a call not compared with the DNA. Germline CDR1 MNHEY, CDR2 SVGAGI. Counting both end residues, the CDR3 totals 16 amino acids. CDR3 sequence: CASSSSTSGRVHEQYF.